The next 14 T cell receptor beta chains were all read from a single sample in a study of cytomegalovirus exposure and HLA in healthy donors. The PCR made use of 60 Vbeta and 13 Jbeta primers. Here immunoSEQ multiplex PCR was the method, and the copy in TCRdb shows in-frame clones only, minus some. The table lists over 75,000 clones, roughly 82% of them singletons, with less than 4% in the top ten. Sequenced material: PBMCs. The source is a young man in good health and CMV-seropositive.

This clone has just a few counts. This sequence joins TRBV7-9 and TRBJ2-3; perhaps TRBD1 as D (5 bases). The CDR3 extends over 15 amino acids. Germline CDR1 is SEHNR and CDR2 is FQNEAQ (reference sequence). V shed 0 bases and J shed 3 bases, with 10 bases lying between them. The CDR3 DNA reads TGTGCCAGCAGCTTAGCGCAGGGTCGAACAGATACGCAGTATTTT. It codes for CASSLAQGRTDTQYF.

The chain is built from TRBV7-9 and TRBJ2-7, with a possible D match to TRBD2 (5 bases). The V gene's germline CDR1 is SEHNR and CDR2 FQNEAQ (reference sequence). The CDR3 covers 14 residues. Between the trimmed V and J ends, which lost 1 base and 6 bases, there was a span of 13 bases. The CDR3 DNA follows: TGTGCCAGCAGCTTAGAGGCTCAAACTAGCGAGCAGTACTTC. Its protein product is CASSLEAQTSEQYF.

The V gene is TRBV10-1, the J gene TRBJ2-3, with TRBD2 as a possible D gene (5 bases). Trimming left V 0 bases short and J 5 bases short, with 12 bases between. Per germline, CDR1 WNHNN and CDR2 SYGVQD (reference sequence). The CDR3 is made up of 15 amino acids. CDR3 sequence (DNA): TGCGCCAGCAGTGAGTCGAGGAGGATGGGAGATACGCAGTATTTT. Translation gives CASSESRRMGDTQYF.

Regarding this clone: The same CDR3 can be traced to other DNA sequences in this sample. The rearrangement links TRBV5-1 to TRBJ2-7; the match to TRBD2 covers 10 bases. This CDR3 has 14 residues. V dropped 0 bases and J dropped 3; count of bases not matched to a gene: 0. CDR1 is SGHRS and CDR2 is YFSETQ in the germline V gene. The CDR3 sequence is CASSLGTSGYEQYF. The CDR3 DNA is TGCGCCAGCAGCTTGGGGACTAGCGGCTACGAGCAGTACTTC.

The chain uses TRBV21-1 and TRBJ2-3; the table's D call of TRBD2 was not tested on the DNA. TRBV21-1 is termed a pseudogene. The CDR3 has 18 amino acids. The CDR3 region has the DNA TGTGCCAGCAGCACCCAACGGGGGACTAGCGCCGACACAGATACGCAGTATTTT. It yields the protein CASSTQRGTSADTDTQYF.

The chain carries TRBV7-9 and TRBJ1-1, with 10 positions matching TRBD1. CDR1 SEHNR and CDR2 FQNEAQ come from the germline V gene (reference sequence). The CDR3 consists of 17 residues. Trimming at V came to 3 bases and at J to 6 bases, leaving 13 bases not matched to a gene. The CDR3 nucleotides are TGTGCCAGCAGCTTTTCCGGGACAGGGGTTGTGCGCGCTGAAGCTTTCTTT. Its protein product is CASSFSGTGVVRAEAFF. The full variable domain, rest sourced from reference TRBV7-9 and TRBJ1-1, is DTGVSQNPRHKITKRGQNVTFRCDPISEHNRLYWYRQTLGQGPEFLTYFQNEAQLEKSRLLSDRFSAERPKGSFSTLEIQRTEQGDSAMYLCASSFSGTGVVRAEAFFGQGTRLTVV.

This sequence joins TRBV29-1 and TRBJ2-1, with D tentatively TRBD2 (6 bases). The germline CDR1 and CDR2 sequences are SQVTM and ANQGSEA. The CDR3 is 12 amino acids. The V end lost 4 bases, the J end lost 7 bases, and 11 bases lay between the germline ends. The CDR3 DNA sequence: TGCAGCGTTGCTCAGGCGGGGAATGAGCAGTTCTTC. It specifies CSVAQAGNEQFF.

The table lists this clone with a few counts. DNA of the CDR3: TGTGCCATCAGTGAGTCCCCGGGGAGAGAGCCAAAACTGTTTTTT. As protein: CAISESPGREPKLFF. The chain joins TRBV10-3 to TRBJ1-4, with D unclear. V was cut by 0 bases and J by 10 bases, with 15 bases left in between. This CDR3 region has 15 residues. Germline CDR1 ENHRY, CDR2 SYGVKD.

The chain recombines TRBV5-1 with TRBJ1-4, with TRBD1 identical over 12 bases. The CDR3 contains 17 residues. The V gene end was trimmed by 2 bases and the J gene end by 6 bases; junction bases not matched to a gene: 8. From germline, CDR1 is SGHRS and CDR2 YFSETQ. Written as DNA, the CDR3 is TGCGCCAGCAGCTTTGGGACAGGGGGCATACGGGATGAAAAACTGTTTTTT. Protein: CASSFGTGGIRDEKLFF.

The chain carries TRBV5-5 and TRBJ1-1; TRBD1 matches 7 bases. The V gene's germline CDR1 is SGHKS and CDR2 YYEKEE (reference sequence). CDR3 length equals 17 residues. V was pared by 4 bases and J by 0 bases, with 12 bases of the junction left unmatched. The CDR3 coding sequence is TGTGCCAGCAGCGCGCCAACGGGACAGTCCATGAACACTGAAGCTTTCTTT. Encoded protein: CASSAPTGQSMNTEAFF.

This clone was recorded a few times. The chain is built from TRBV19 and TRBJ2-6; no firm D call. In germline, CDR1 is LNHDA, CDR2 SQIVND (reference sequence). Between the trimmed V and J ends, which lost 3 bases and 0 bases, there was a span of 9 bases. This CDR3 is built from 16 residues. The CDR3 here is CASSILGVSGANVLTF. CDR3 nucleotide sequence: TGTGCCAGTAGTATCCTGGGCGTCTCTGGGGCCAACGTCCTGACTTTC.

In its sample, this clone was seen a few times. This chain links TRBV28 with TRBJ2-7, with 8 bases aligning to TRBD1. This CDR3 has 14 amino acids. Trimming took 2 bases from V and 4 from J; bases not matched to a gene: 4. Germline assignment: CDR1 MDHEN and CDR2 SYDVKM. Here the CDR3 reads CASSLGQGPYEQYF. DNA for the CDR3: TGTGCCAGCAGTTTAGGACAGGGACCATACGAGCAGTACTTC.

The count of this clone is one. The chain employs TRBV10-3 and TRBJ1-1; 8 nucleotides agree with TRBD1. The germline V gene encodes CDR1 ENHRY and CDR2 SYGVKD. V lost 2 bases, J lost 4 bases, and 0 bases stayed unmatched. CDR3 length equals 13 residues. CDR3 sequence (DNA): TGTGCCATCAGTGAGACAGGGGGCACTGAAGCTTTCTTT. Protein sequence: CAISETGGTEAFF.

V is TRBV7-9 and J is TRBJ2-5; D is perhaps TRBD2 (5 bases). V was trimmed by 5 bases and J by 5 bases, leaving 15 bases between them. The CDR3 contains 14 residues. Germline CDR1 is SEHNR and CDR2 is FQNEAQ (reference sequence). The CDR3 sequence: CASSPSGFLETQYF. CDR3 bases: TGTGCCAGCAGCCCCTCGGGATTTTTGGAGACCCAGTACTTC.